A selection of T cell receptor beta chains follows, all from one sample in a study of blood T cell repertoires in COVID-19. Libraries were prepared by immunoSEQ multiplex PCR; TCRdb keeps only in-frame clonotypes and omits some of them. The data hold roughly 10,000 clones, with nearly 90% observed a single time. Material: peripheral blood. Every receptor here comes from a human donor in a cohort sampled during active COVID-19. Each CDR3 is given with its conserved first and last residue. The D gene is left open where the match is weak. Expanded clones are given a class, and other clones once, few, many or no size at all.

few,TRBJ1-5,TRBV2,TRBD1,CASSGDRGEPQHF,TGTGCCAGCAGTGGCGACAGGGGGGAGCCCCAGCATTTT
NA,TRBJ1-4,TRBV27,TRBD1,CASSPPHGTGKGGMRKLFF,TGTGCCAGCAGTCCACCCCACGGGACAGGAAAAGGGGGAATGAGGAAACTGTTTTTT
NA,TRBJ1-3,TRBV6-1,TRBD1,CASSGQGAGLSGNTIYF,TGTGCCAGCAGTGGACAGGGTGCCGGACTCTCTGGAAACACCATATATTTT
NA,TRBJ2-1,TRBV11-3,TRBD2,CASSLESGGRANEQFF,TGTGCCAGCAGCTTAGAGTCGGGGGGGAGAGCAAATGAGCAGTTCTTC
once,TRBJ2-2,TRBV30,NA,CAWSPGWGRDPTGRELFF,TGTGCCTGGAGTCCCGGGTGGGGCAGGGATCCCACGGGCCGGGAGCTGTTTTTT
NA,TRBJ1-5,TRBV21-1,NA,CASSKGGSRLQPQHF,TGTGCCAGCAGCAAAGGAGGGAGTAGGCTTCAGCCCCAGCATTTT
NA,TRBJ1-1,TRBV11-2,NA,CASSLNLGVDTEAFF,TGTGCCAGCAGCTTAAATTTAGGGGTGGACACTGAAGCTTTCTTT
NA,TRBJ1-4,TRBV11-1,NA,CASSLRQADEKLFF,TGTGCCAGCAGCTTACGACAGGCCGATGAAAAACTGTTTTTT
NA,TRBJ2-7,TRBV5-1,NA,CASSPQGSSYEQYF,TGCGCCAGCAGCCCCCAAGGGAGCTCCTACGAGCAGTACTTC
NA,TRBJ2-7,TRBV4-3,TRBD1,CASSQALTGGYEQYF,TGCGCCAGCAGCCAGGCTCTGACAGGGGGTTACGAGCAGTACTTC
NA,TRBJ1-2,TRBV5-1,NA,CASSSVQGGVGYTF,TGCGCCAGCAGCTCCGTACAGGGTGGGGTTGGCTACACCTTC
NA,TRBJ1-1,TRBV7-9,TRBD1,CASSSRGPREYTEAFF,TGTGCCAGCAGCTCTAGGGGGCCCAGGGAGTACACTGAAGCTTTCTTT
NA,TRBJ2-7,TRBV5-1,NA,CASTPGVGNEQYF,TGCGCCAGCACCCCGGGGGTGGGGAACGAGCAGTACTTC
NA,TRBJ2-4,TRBV5-5,TRBD2,CASSLTSGVNIQYF,TGTGCCAGCAGCCTGACTAGCGGGGTAAACATTCAGTACTTC
NA,TRBJ1-6,TRBV28,TRBD1,CASIKQGTKSPLHF,TGTGCCAGCATCAAACAGGGGACCAAGTCACCCCTCCACTTT
NA,TRBJ2-7,TRBV6-5,NA,CASSRGVGRGEQYF,TGTGCCAGCTCGCGAGGGGTGGGCCGGGGGGAGCAGTACTTC
NA,TRBJ1-6,TRBV9,TRBD1,CASSFGRGTGEVSPLHF,TGTGCCAGCAGCTTCGGTAGAGGGACAGGGGAGGTCTCACCCCTCCACTTT
NA,TRBJ2-3,TRBV28,TRBD2,CASSSPGLVAAGDTQYF,TGTGCCAGCAGTTCTCCGGGACTAGTGGCGGCGGGAGATACGCAGTATTTT
NA,TRBJ1-1,TRBV4-3,NA,CASSQGIAGSSEAFF,TGCGCCAGCAGCCAAGGGATTGCGGGGAGCTCTGAAGCTTTCTTT
once,TRBJ1-5,TRBV10-3,NA,CAISAGDQPQHF,TGTGCCATCAGTGCCGGGGATCAGCCCCAGCATTTT
once,TRBJ2-6,TRBV9,NA,CASSVLSGANVLTF,TGTGCCAGCAGCGTTCTATCTGGGGCCAACGTCCTGACTTTC
once,TRBJ2-5,TRBV2,NA,CASSRGGGGQETQYF,TGTGCCAGCAGTAGGGGGGGTGGAGGTCAAGAGACCCAGTACTTC
NA,TRBJ2-2,TRBV6-2/TRBV6-3,TRBD2,CASSIAGDTGELFF,TGTGCCAGCAGTATAGCGGGGGACACCGGGGAGCTGTTTTTT
NA,TRBJ1-1,TRBV30,NA,CAWRGLARDTEAFF,TGTGCCTGGAGGGGCTTGGCTCGAGACACTGAAGCTTTCTTT
NA,TRBJ2-7,TRBV27,NA,CASSTGYPYEQYF,TGTGCCAGCAGTACAGGGTACCCCTACGAGCAGTACTTC
NA,TRBJ2-1,TRBV7-9,NA,CASSLSLVAGEQFF,TGTGCCAGCAGCCTCAGTCTGGTGGCGGGTGAGCAGTTCTTC
NA,TRBJ2-1,TRBV6-5,TRBD2,CASRGGTSSYNEQFF,TGTGCCAGCCGCGGGGGGACGAGCTCCTACAATGAGCAGTTCTTC
NA,TRBJ1-2,TRBV5-4,NA,CASSPQGDYGYTF,TGTGCCAGCAGCCCGCAAGGAGACTATGGCTACACCTTC
NA,TRBJ2-7,TRBV4-2,TRBD1,CASTPRDRGMDEQYF,TGTGCCAGCACCCCCCGGGACAGGGGTATGGACGAGCAGTACTTC
NA,TRBJ2-7,TRBV27,TRBD2,CASSFVGEGYEQYF,TGTGCCAGCAGTTTTGTAGGGGAGGGGTACGAGCAGTACTTC
NA,TRBJ1-1,TRBV11-3,TRBD1,CASTTSRQGTEAFF,TGTGCCAGCACCACCAGCCGACAGGGCACTGAAGCTTTCTTT
NA,TRBJ2-1,TRBV7-2,NA,CASSSEPYNEQFF,TGTGCCAGCAGCTCTGAGCCTTACAATGAGCAGTTCTTC
NA,TRBJ2-3,TRBV6-5,TRBD1,CASRRQGGTDTQYF,TGTGCCAGCAGAAGACAGGGGGGCACAGATACGCAGTATTTT
NA,TRBJ1-2,TRBV28,NA,CASSSVANYGYTF,TGTGCCAGCAGTTCTGTAGCTAACTATGGCTACACCTTC
NA,TRBJ1-2,TRBV9,NA,CASSVATRGRGYTF,TGTGCCAGCAGCGTAGCTACCAGGGGCCGTGGCTACACCTTC
NA,TRBJ2-2,TRBV5-8,NA,CASSLGSHASGGELFF,TGTGCCAGCAGCTTGGGATCTCACGCGTCGGGCGGGGAGCTGTTTTTT
NA,TRBJ1-1,TRBV5-4,NA,CASSSSGWTEAFF,TGTGCCAGCAGCTCGTCCGGTTGGACTGAAGCTTTCTTT
NA,TRBJ1-2,TRBV7-8,TRBD1,CASSYQQGTYGYTF,TGTGCCAGCAGCTACCAACAGGGGACCTATGGCTACACCTTC
NA,TRBJ2-7,TRBV18,NA,CASLDGGPSYEQYF,TGTGCCAGCCTGGACGGGGGGCCCTCCTACGAGCAGTACTTC
NA,TRBJ1-1,TRBV27,NA,CASSFSGTYTEAFF,TGTGCCAGCAGTTTTTCTGGGACTTACACTGAAGCTTTCTTT
NA,TRBJ1-2,TRBV18,NA,CASSPPGQGEGGYTF,TGTGCCAGCTCACCACCGGGCCAAGGGGAGGGAGGCTACACCTTC
NA,TRBJ1-1,TRBV10-2,TRBD1,CASMRTGGTEAFF,TGCGCCAGCATGAGGACAGGGGGGACTGAAGCTTTCTTT
once,TRBJ2-1,TRBV27,NA,CASSMSYLGGWEFF,TGTGCCAGCAGCATGTCCTATCTTGGGGGGTGGGAGTTCTTC
NA,TRBJ2-1,TRBV2,TRBD2,CASSTGGGAGYEQFF,TGTGCCAGCAGTACCGGCGGGGGGGCTGGCTATGAGCAGTTCTTC